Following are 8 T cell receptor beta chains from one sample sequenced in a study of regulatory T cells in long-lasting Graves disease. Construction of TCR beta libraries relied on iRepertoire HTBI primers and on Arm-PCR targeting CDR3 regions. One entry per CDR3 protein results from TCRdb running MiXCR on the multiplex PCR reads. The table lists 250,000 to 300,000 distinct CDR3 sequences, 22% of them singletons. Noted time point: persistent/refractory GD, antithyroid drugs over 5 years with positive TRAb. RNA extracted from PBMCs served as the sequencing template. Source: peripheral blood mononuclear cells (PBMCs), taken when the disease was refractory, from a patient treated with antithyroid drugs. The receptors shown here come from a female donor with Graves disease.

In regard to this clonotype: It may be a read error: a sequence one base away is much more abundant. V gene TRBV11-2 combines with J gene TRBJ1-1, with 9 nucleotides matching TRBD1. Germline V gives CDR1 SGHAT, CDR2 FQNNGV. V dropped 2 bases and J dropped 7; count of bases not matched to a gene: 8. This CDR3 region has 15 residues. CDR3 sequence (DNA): TGTGCCAGCAGCTTAATAACAGGGGGCGCGGGTGAAGCTTTCTTT. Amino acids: CASSLITGGAGEAFF.

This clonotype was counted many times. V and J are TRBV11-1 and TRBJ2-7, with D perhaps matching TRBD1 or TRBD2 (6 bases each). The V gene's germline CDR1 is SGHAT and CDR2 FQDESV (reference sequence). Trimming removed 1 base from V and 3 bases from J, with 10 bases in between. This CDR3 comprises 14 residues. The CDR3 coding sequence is TGTGCCAGCAGCTTAGTAGGGGGGTACTACGAGCAGTACTTC. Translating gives CASSLVGGYYEQYF.

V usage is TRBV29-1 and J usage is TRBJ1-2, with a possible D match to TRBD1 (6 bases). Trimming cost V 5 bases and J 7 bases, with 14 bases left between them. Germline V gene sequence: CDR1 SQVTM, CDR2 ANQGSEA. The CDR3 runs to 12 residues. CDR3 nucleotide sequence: TGCAGCGTTCACGGGGGCCGCGGTGGCTACACCTTC. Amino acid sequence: CSVHGGRGGYTF.

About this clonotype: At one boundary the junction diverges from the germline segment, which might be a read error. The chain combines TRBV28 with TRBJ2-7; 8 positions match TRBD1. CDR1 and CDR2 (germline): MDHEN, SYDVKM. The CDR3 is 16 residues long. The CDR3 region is CAGSAIGQGVLSEQYF. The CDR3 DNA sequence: TGTGCCGGCAGTGCTATTGGACAGGGAGTTCTAAGCGAGCAGTACTTC. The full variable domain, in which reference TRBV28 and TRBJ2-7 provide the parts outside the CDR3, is DVKVTQSSRYLVKRTGEKVFLECVQDMDHENMFWYRQDPGLGLRLIYFSYDVKMKEKGDIPEGYSVSREKKERFSLILESASTNQTSMYLCAGSAIGQGVLSEQYFGPGTRLTVT.

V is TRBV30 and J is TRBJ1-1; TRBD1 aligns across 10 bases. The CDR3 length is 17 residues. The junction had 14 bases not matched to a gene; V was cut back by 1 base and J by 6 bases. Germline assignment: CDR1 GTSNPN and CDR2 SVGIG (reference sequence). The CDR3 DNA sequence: TGTGCCTGGAGTGCTTCTATTCGACAGGACAGGGGGGCTGAAGCTTTCTTT. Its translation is CAWSASIRQDRGAEAFF.

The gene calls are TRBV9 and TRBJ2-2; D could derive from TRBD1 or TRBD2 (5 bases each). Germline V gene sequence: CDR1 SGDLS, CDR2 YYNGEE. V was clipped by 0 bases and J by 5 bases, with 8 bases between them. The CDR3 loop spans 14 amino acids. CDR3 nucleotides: TGTGCCAGCAGCGTAGTGGGGGAGACCGGGGAGCTGTTTTTT. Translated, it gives CASSVVGETGELFF.

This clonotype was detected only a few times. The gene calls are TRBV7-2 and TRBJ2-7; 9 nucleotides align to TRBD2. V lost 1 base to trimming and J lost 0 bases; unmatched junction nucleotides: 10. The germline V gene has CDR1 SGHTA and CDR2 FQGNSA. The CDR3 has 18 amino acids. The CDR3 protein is CASSLELAGSRSSYEQYF. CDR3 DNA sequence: TGTGCCAGCAGCTTAGAACTAGCGGGTTCTCGGAGCTCCTACGAGCAGTACTTC.

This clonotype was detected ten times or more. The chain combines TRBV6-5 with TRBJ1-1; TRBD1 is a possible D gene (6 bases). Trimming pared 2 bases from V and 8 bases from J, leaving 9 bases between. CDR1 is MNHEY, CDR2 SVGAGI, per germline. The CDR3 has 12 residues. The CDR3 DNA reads TGTGCCAGCAGTTACGGACAGACCGAAGCTTTCTTT. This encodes CASSYGQTEAFF.